A single sample is the source of the 28 T cell receptor beta chains below, sequenced in a study of cytomegalovirus exposure and HLA in healthy donors. The PCR employed 60 Vbeta primers together with 13 Jbeta primers. Profiled with immunoSEQ multiplex PCR; TCRdb holds only in-frame clones, not every one. The table records about 110,000 clones, 79% of them present only once. The sequenced material came from PBMCs. These TCRs come from a woman aged 18-30 years in good health and CMV-seropositive.

The J gene is TRBJ1-5, the V gene TRBV30; possible D gene TRBD1, 6 bases. Trimming cost V 2 bases and J 6 bases, with 26 bases left between them. Germline V gives CDR1 GTSNPN, CDR2 SVGIG (reference sequence). The CDR3 extends over 18 amino acids. CDR3 in DNA: TGTGCCTGGAGTCCCCACGGATTGGGGGCGCCGGGCGGTCAGCCCCAGCATTTT. Its translation: CAWSPHGLGAPGGQPQHF.

The gene calls are TRBV9 and TRBJ1-1; the D is unclear. V was pared by 0 bases and J by 0 bases, with 9 bases between. This CDR3 region has 15 residues. The germline V gene has CDR1 SGDLS and CDR2 YYNGEE. Written as DNA, the CDR3 is TGTGCCAGCAGCGTAGACTTCGGGATGAACACTGAAGCTTTCTTT. Translated: CASSVDFGMNTEAFF.

The sample holds a few counts of this clone. The chain uses TRBV6-5 and TRBJ2-1; TRBD2 is a possible D gene (6 bases). This CDR3 region has 13 residues. Trimming cost V 6 bases and J 9 bases, with 15 bases left between them. Germline V lookup: CDR1 MNHEY, CDR2 SVGAGI. The CDR3 reads CASSFPGLREQFF. CDR3 nucleotide sequence: TGTGCCAGCAGCTTTCCGGGACTCCGTGAGCAGTTCTTC.

The chain recombines TRBV28 with TRBJ2-5; D perhaps matches TRBD2 (6 bases). Trimming stripped 4 bases from V and 5 bases from J, with 20 bases between. Germline CDR1 is MDHEN and CDR2 is SYDVKM. This CDR3 is 16 amino acids long. DNA for the CDR3: TGTGCCAGCAGTTCCATCATTGGGGGGAGTGGGGAGACCCAGTACTTC. Protein: CASSSIIGGSGETQYF.

The CDR3 loop is CASSIWANGRTEAFF. Written as DNA, the CDR3 is TGTGCCAGTAGTATATGGGCAAACGGGAGGACTGAAGCTTTCTTT. The gene calls are TRBV19 and TRBJ1-1; no firm D call. The V end was cut by 2 bases, the J end by 5 bases, with 15 bases between. The CDR3 is 15 amino acids. Per germline, CDR1 LNHDA and CDR2 SQIVND (reference sequence).

The sample holds one count of this clone. The J gene is TRBJ2-7, the V gene TRBV5-1; a possible D gene is TRBD2 (6 bases). This CDR3 comprises 15 residues. Trimming pared 7 bases from V and 6 bases from J, leaving 23 bases between. CDR1 and CDR2 (germline): SGHRS, YFSETQ. The CDR3 sequence is CASAPPGRGALEQYF. In DNA form, the CDR3 reads TGCGCCAGCGCCCCCCCGGGGCGGGGAGCCCTCGAGCAGTACTTC.

This clone turned up a few times. The chain uses TRBV27 and TRBJ1-2; a possible D gene is TRBD1 (5 bases). The germline gives CDR1 MNHEY, CDR2 SMNVEV (reference sequence). The V gene lost 5 bases and the J gene lost 3 bases, with 13 bases spanning the gap. The CDR3 has 14 amino acids. The CDR3 loop reads CASSPGRGDYGYTF. In nucleotides, the CDR3 is TGTGCCAGCAGTCCCGGGAGGGGTGACTATGGCTACACCTTC.

The chain employs TRBV7-9 and TRBJ2-7; 10 nucleotides match TRBD2. J lost 1 base, V lost 3 bases, and 3 bases had no gene match. Germline V gene lookup returns CDR1 SEHNR and CDR2 FQNEAQ (reference sequence). The CDR3 is made up of 15 amino acids. CDR3 in DNA: TGTGCCAGCAGCTTCCGGACTAGCGGATCCTACGAGCAGTACTTC. Its protein is CASSFRTSGSYEQYF.

The sample holds a few counts of this clone. V and J are TRBV11-2 and TRBJ2-4, with TRBD2 as a possible D gene (6 bases). This CDR3 region has 13 residues. V was shortened by 5 bases and J by 8 bases, with 13 bases between the two germline ends. In germline, CDR1 is SGHAT, CDR2 FQNNGV. CDR3 region: CASSPLALDIQYF. CDR3 nucleotide sequence: TGTGCCAGCAGCCCCCTAGCGTTGGACATTCAGTACTTC.

The CDR3 protein is CASSLAPGPSGNQPQHF. CDR3 nucleotide sequence: TGTGCCAGCAGCTTAGCTCCTGGGCCTTCGGGCAATCAGCCCCAGCATTTT. This chain uses TRBV7-6 with TRBJ1-5; D gene ambiguous. V shed 0 bases and J shed 2 bases, with 14 bases lying between them. CDR1 SGHVS and CDR2 FNYEAQ come from the germline V gene. The CDR3 is made up of 17 amino acids.

The rearrangement uses TRBV18 and TRBJ1-1; D is unresolved. V was shortened by 3 bases and J by 1 base, with 15 bases between the two germline ends. The CDR3 has 16 amino acids. Germline V lookup: CDR1 KGHSH, CDR2 LQKENI. The CDR3 sequence is CASSPLTRGGNTEAFF. CDR3 DNA: TGTGCCAGCTCACCGTTAACTCGGGGAGGGAACACTGAAGCTTTCTTT.

V gene TRBV9 combines with J gene TRBJ2-2; D might be TRBD2 (5 bases). CDR3 size: 12 residues. Per germline, CDR1 SGDLS and CDR2 YYNGEE. V shed 0 bases and J shed 8 bases, with 5 bases lying between them. CDR3 nucleotide sequence: TGTGCCAGCAGCGTAGGGAGGGGGGAGCTGTTTTTT. This sequence encodes CASSVGRGELFF.

With regard to this clone: The junction departs from the called germline gene at one end, perhaps through a read error. This sample also contains other DNA sequences that code for the same CDR3. The V call is TRBV16, the J call TRBJ1-1; maybe TRBD1 (6 bases). Per the germline V gene, CDR1 is KGHSY and CDR2 is FQNENV. CDR3 size: 15 residues. CDR3 nucleotides: TGTGCCAGCAGCCTGGCCGCAGGGGCGGGCACTGAAGCCTTCTTT. This codes for CASSLAAGAGTEAFF.

V is TRBV30 and J is TRBJ2-3; 16 bases fit TRBD2. Trimming at V came to 7 bases and at J to 2 bases, leaving 15 bases not matched to a gene. Per germline, CDR1 GTSNPN and CDR2 SVGIG (reference sequence). This CDR3 has 19 residues. The CDR3 DNA follows: TGTGCCTACGCCTCGGGACTAGCGGGAGGGCTAGTTATCACAGATACGCAGTATTTT. This gives the protein CAYASGLAGGLVITDTQYF. The whole variable domain, filled in from reference TRBV30 and TRBJ2-3, reads SQTIHQWPATLVQPVGSPLSLECTVEGTSNPNLYWYRQAAGRGLQLLFYSVGIGQISSEVPQNLSASRPQDRQFILSSKKLLLSDSGFYLCAYASGLAGGLVITDTQYFGPGTRLTVL.

The chain has TRBV28 and TRBJ2-2, with a weak D call TRBD1 (6 bases). The V gene lost 7 bases and the J gene lost 1 base, with 13 bases spanning the gap. CDR3 length: 15 amino acids. The germline gives CDR1 MDHEN, CDR2 SYDVKM. CDR3: CASTNRAVNTGELFF. CDR3 coding DNA: TGTGCCAGCACTAACAGGGCGGTGAACACCGGGGAGCTGTTTTTT. The entire variable domain, with the rest obtained from reference TRBV28 and TRBJ2-2, is as follows: DVKVTQSSRYLVKRTGEKVFLECVQDMDHENMFWYRQDPGLGLRLIYFSYDVKMKEKGDIPEGYSVSREKKERFSLILESASTNQTSMYLCASTNRAVNTGELFFGEGSRLTVL.

V usage is TRBV7-8 and J usage is TRBJ2-7; 8 positions match TRBD1. This CDR3 is built from 15 residues. Germline V gives CDR1 SGHVS, CDR2 FQNEAQ. V lost 0 bases to trimming and J lost 4 bases; unmatched junction nucleotides: 5. The CDR3 DNA is TGTGCCAGCAGCTTAGCGGGACAGGTCGTTTACGAGCAGTACTTC. Translation gives CASSLAGQVVYEQYF. The variable domain in full, completed from reference TRBV7-8 and TRBJ2-7, reads GAGVSQSPRYKVAKRGQDVALRCDPISGHVSLFWYQQALGQGPEFLTYFQNEAQLDKSGLPSDRFFAERPEGSVSTLKIQRTQQEDSAVYLCASSLAGQVVYEQYFGPGTRLTVT.

This chain joins TRBV4-1 and TRBJ2-1; 10 nucleotides agree with TRBD2. With V trimmed by 4 bases and J by 2 bases, 5 bases remained unmatched. This CDR3 is 16 amino acids long. Germline loops: CDR1 MGHRA, CDR2 YSYEKL. The CDR3 DNA reads TGCGCCAGCAGCCTACTAGCGGGGCCCACCTACAATGAGCAGTTCTTC. Translated, it gives CASSLLAGPTYNEQFF.

The chain links TRBV27 to TRBJ2-5; maybe TRBD2 (6 bases). The CDR3 is 14 residues long. Germline CDR1 and CDR2: MNHEY and SMNVEV (reference sequence). With 6 bases removed from V and 5 bases from J, the gap between germline ends came to 16 bases. Here the CDR3 reads CASSPWGVRETQYF. The CDR3 coding sequence is TGTGCCAGCAGCCCCTGGGGGGTCCGGGAGACCCAGTACTTC.

V and J are TRBV9 and TRBJ1-2; 7 bases are shared with TRBD1. The length of the CDR3 is 13 residues. Germline V gives CDR1 SGDLS, CDR2 YYNGEE. V was clipped by 0 bases and J by 8 bases; unmatched bases: 4. CDR3 DNA sequence: TGTGCCAGCAGCGTAGGAGACAGGGTAGGCTACACCTTC. It encodes CASSVGDRVGYTF.

This chain links TRBV27 with TRBJ1-2; 8 bases fit TRBD1. The CDR3 contains 21 residues. From germline, CDR1 is MNHEY and CDR2 SMNVEV (reference sequence). Trimming took 4 bases from V and 2 from J; bases not matched to a gene: 24. The CDR3 region has the DNA TGTGCCAGCAGTTCCCTTATACTCCCTGTTAGTTGGACAGGGTCCAACTATGGCTACACCTTC. Translated: CASSSLILPVSWTGSNYGYTF.

The chain combines TRBV15 with TRBJ1-1; unclear D gene. Per the germline V gene, CDR1 is LNHNV and CDR2 is YYDKDF (reference sequence). CDR3 length: 16 residues. V was cut by 0 bases and J by 6 bases, with 17 bases left in between. CDR3 DNA: TGTGCCACCAGCAGAGAACATTCTGCCCTGGGAGCTGAAGCTTTCTTT. This sequence encodes CATSREHSALGAEAFF.

V is TRBV30 and J is TRBJ2-3; the match to TRBD2 covers 9 bases. The V segment lost 7 bases and the J segment 0 bases; nucleotides outside the gene matches: 5. The germline V gene has CDR1 GTSNPN and CDR2 SVGIG (reference sequence). There are 14 residues in the CDR3. The CDR3 DNA reads TGTGCCTCCCTGACTAGCGGTAGCACAGATACGCAGTATTTT. This encodes CASLTSGSTDTQYF.

This sequence joins TRBV19 and TRBJ1-1, with 7 bases that match TRBD1. J gave up 4 bases and V 10 bases, and 6 bases lay outside the gene matches. The CDR3 consists of 12 residues. The germline V gene has CDR1 LNHDA and CDR2 SQIVND (reference sequence). CDR3 residues: CATEQGSTEAFF. DNA for the CDR3: TGTGCCACAGAACAGGGGAGCACTGAAGCTTTCTTT.

The V and J genes are TRBV7-2 and TRBJ2-7; 7 bases fit TRBD2. The V and J ends lost 5 bases and 3 bases, in that order; junction bases with no gene match: 4. This CDR3 is 13 amino acids long. From germline, CDR1 is SGHTA and CDR2 FQGNSA. The CDR3 sequence: CASSRDYNYEQYF. CDR3 DNA: TGTGCCAGCAGCAGGGACTACAACTACGAGCAGTACTTC. Full variable domain (remainder filled in from reference TRBV7-2 and TRBJ2-7): GAGVSQSPSNKVTEKGKDVELRCDPISGHTALYWYRQSLGQGLEFLIYFQGNSAPDKSGLPSDRFSAERTGGSVSTLTIQRTQQEDSAVYLCASSRDYNYEQYFGPGTRLTVT.

The chain joins TRBV19 to TRBJ2-7; D is perhaps TRBD2 (6 bases). This CDR3 has 17 amino acids. Trimming removed 1 base from V and 0 bases from J, with 16 bases in between. Per the germline V gene, CDR1 is LNHDA and CDR2 is SQIVND (reference sequence). The CDR3 loop is CASSIAERDFYSYEQYF. The CDR3 nucleotides are TGTGCCAGTAGTATAGCTGAAAGGGACTTCTACTCCTACGAGCAGTACTTC. The complete variable domain, with remaining parts taken from reference TRBV19 and TRBJ2-7, reads DGGITQSPKYLFRKEGQNVTLSCEQNLNHDAMYWYRQDPGQGLRLIYYSQIVNDFQKGDIAEGYSVSREKKESFPLTVTSAQKNPTAFYLCASSIAERDFYSYEQYFGPGTRLTVT.

This chain connects TRBV5-1 to TRBJ1-2; 7 positions match TRBD1. This CDR3 spans 15 amino acids. The germline CDR1 and CDR2 sequences are SGHRS and YFSETQ. Unmatched junction bases numbered 14, after V lost 5 bases and J lost 7 bases. The CDR3, as DNA: TGCGCCAGCAGACAAAGTGTGACAGGGCAAAGTGGCTACACCTTC. It encodes CASRQSVTGQSGYTF.

This clone is a singleton in its sample. This chain joins TRBV4-1 and TRBJ2-3; no clear D gene. CDR3 length equals 14 residues. Germline CDR1 and CDR2: MGHRA and YSYEKL. The V end was cut by 4 bases, the J end by 0 bases, with 8 bases between. The CDR3 here is CASSPNLSTDTQYF. The CDR3 DNA reads as TGCGCCAGCAGCCCCAACTTAAGCACAGATACGCAGTATTTT.

The CDR3 loop is CASSPLTGLNTEAFF. The CDR3 coding sequence is TGTGCCAGCAGCCCCTTGACAGGACTGAACACTGAAGCTTTCTTT. The rearrangement uses TRBV9 and TRBJ1-1, with D possibly TRBD1 on 6 matching bases. CDR1 and CDR2 from the germline V gene are SGDLS and YYNGEE. V gave up 4 bases and J gave up 0 bases, with 13 bases separating them. There are 15 residues in the CDR3.